The clone carrying this T cell receptor beta chain occurred many times. Its antigen is still unknown. Trimming took 6 bases from V and 2 from J, leaving 13 bases between them. The CDR3 spans 15 residues. CDR1 and CDR2 from the germline V gene are SGHTA and FQGNSA. This specimen comes from a study of blood T cells in healthy people across ages. The study, taken as a whole, reports: Since the PBMCs were unsorted, naive and antigen-experienced cells could not be conclusively compared.

Using a J-beta primer mix together with a sample-barcoded 5' primer, a second PCR was run for roughly 7 to 12 cycles. TCRdb reanalysed the 5' RACE reads using MiXCR and keeps one entry per CDR3 protein. The sample lists about 800,000 distinct CDR3 sequences; 25% were seen once. Every donor provided approximately 10 milliliters of peripheral blood. Each sample used at least 7 million PBMCs. This same sample was also taken into another study, of T cells of mothers and their children. That source adds: RNA was extracted, and all of it went into cDNA synthesis at 1.5 ug per 15 ul.

The sequence derives from a boy between 10 and 17 years old in good health. The sequencing sample was made of blood. The chain combines TRBV7-2 with TRBJ2-2; a weak D match, TRBD1 (5 bases). The CDR3 coding sequence is TGTGCCAGCAGTCAGGATGGACAAAACACCGGGGAGCTGTTTTTT. It translates to CASSQDGQNTGELFF.